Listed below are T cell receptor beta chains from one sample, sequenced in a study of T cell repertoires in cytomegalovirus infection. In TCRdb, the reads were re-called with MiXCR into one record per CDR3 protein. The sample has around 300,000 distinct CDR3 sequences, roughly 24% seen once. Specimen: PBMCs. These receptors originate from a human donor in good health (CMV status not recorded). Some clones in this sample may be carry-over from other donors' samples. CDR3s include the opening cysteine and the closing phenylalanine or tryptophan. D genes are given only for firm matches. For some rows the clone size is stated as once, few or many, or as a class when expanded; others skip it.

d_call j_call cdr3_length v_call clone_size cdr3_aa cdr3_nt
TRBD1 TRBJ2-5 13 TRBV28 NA CASSKTGQETQYF TGTGCCAGCAGCAAGACAGGGCAAGAGACCCAGTACTTC
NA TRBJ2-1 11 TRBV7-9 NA CASSLGVEQFF TGTGCCAGCAGCTTGGGGGTTGAGCAGTTCTTC
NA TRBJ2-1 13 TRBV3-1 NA CASSQVPGQIKFF TGTGCCAGCAGCCAAGTGCCGGGCCAAATAAAGTTCTTC
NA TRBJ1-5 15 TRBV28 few CASSFFLGAHQPQHF TGTGCCAGCAGTTTTTTCCTAGGGGCTCATCAGCCCCAGCATTTT
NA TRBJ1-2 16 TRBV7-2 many CASSSRGLQSNYGYTF TGTGCCAGCAGCTCCCGGGGACTGCAATCTAACTATGGCTACACCTTC
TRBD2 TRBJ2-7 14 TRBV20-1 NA CSAELAGGGYEQYF TGCAGTGCCGAGCTAGCGGGAGGGGGGTACGAGCAGTACTTC
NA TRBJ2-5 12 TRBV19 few CATSDSQETQYF TGTGCCACCTCAGACAGCCAAGAGACCCAGTACTTC
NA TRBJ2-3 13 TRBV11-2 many CASSPPYTDTQYF TGTGCCAGCAGCCCCCCTTACACAGATACGCAGTATTTT
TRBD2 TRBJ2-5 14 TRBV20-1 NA CSAPPAGFRETQYF TGCAGTGCCCCCCCAGCGGGGTTCCGAGAGACCCAGTACTTC
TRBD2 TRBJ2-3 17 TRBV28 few CASTPPGLAGTADTQYF TGTGCCAGCACCCCGCCGGGGCTAGCGGGAACGGCAGATACGCAGTATTTT
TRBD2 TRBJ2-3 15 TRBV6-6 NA CASTGTSGGTDTQYF TGTGCCAGCACCGGGACTAGCGGGGGGACCGATACGCAGTATTTT
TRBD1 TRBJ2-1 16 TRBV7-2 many CASSLDRGPSYNEQFF TGTGCCAGCAGCTTGGACAGGGGTCCCTCCTACAATGAGCAGTTCTTC
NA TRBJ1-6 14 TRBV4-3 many CASSQDSLNSPLHF TGCGCCAGCAGCCAAGACAGCCTTAATTCACCCCTCCACTTT
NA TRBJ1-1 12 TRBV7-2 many CASSSSQIEAFF TGTGCCAGCAGCTCCTCGCAGATTGAAGCTTTCTTT
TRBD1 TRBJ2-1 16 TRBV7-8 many CASSGRARQGWNEQFF TGTGCCAGCAGCGGCCGCGCCCGACAGGGGTGGAATGAGCAGTTCTTC
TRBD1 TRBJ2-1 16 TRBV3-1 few CASSQELTGGIDEQFF TGTGCCAGCAGCCAAGAACTGACAGGGGGGATCGATGAGCAGTTCTTC
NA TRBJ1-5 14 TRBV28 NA CASSPSAFNQPQHF TGTGCCAGCAGTCCCAGTGCATTTAATCAGCCCCAGCATTTT
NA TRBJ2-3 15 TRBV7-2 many CASLTGRPSTDTQYF TGTGCCAGCTTAACGGGGAGGCCTAGCACAGATACGCAGTATTTT
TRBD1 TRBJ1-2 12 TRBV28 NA CASSLGTGYSTF TGTGCCAGCAGCCTAGGGACAGGGTATTCCACCTTC
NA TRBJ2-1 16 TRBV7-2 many CASSSPRGIPNNEQFF TGTGCCAGCAGCTCCCCTCGAGGGATTCCTAACAATGAGCAGTTCTTC
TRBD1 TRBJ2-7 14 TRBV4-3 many CASSFQDRASEQYF TGCGCCAGCAGCTTTCAGGACAGGGCGTCCGAGCAGTACTTC
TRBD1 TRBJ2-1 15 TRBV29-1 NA CSVGTGVRSYNEQFF TGCAGCGTGGGGACAGGGGTTAGGTCCTACAATGAGCAGTTCTTC
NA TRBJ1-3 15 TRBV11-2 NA CASSLIGGGGNTIYF TGTGCCAGCAGCTTAATCGGGGGCGGTGGAAACACCATATATTTT